This T cell receptor (beta chain) is drawn from a study of cytomegalovirus exposure and HLA in healthy donors. In the case of this clone: The antigen is unknown.

Vbeta (60) and Jbeta (13) primers were used in the PCR. Study processing details: A later analysis tallied 80 million to 100 million unique TCR beta chains, around 9.9 million of them shared. Sequencing was performed with immunoSEQ multiplex PCR; in TCRdb, only in-frame clones are kept and a portion is missing. For V, J and clone size, that table is used; D and trimming come from the DNA. The sample records 220,000 or so clones, about 77% being singletons. Study findings and constraints: Roughly uniform sequencing depth across donors was assumed, possibly incorrectly. For most TCR beta V segments, an earlier analysis put the productive rate at about 87% or about 30% of the time. Later on, analysis showed that most CMV-associated TCR beta chains appeared to be HLA-restricted.

The CDR3 sequence is 12 residues long. Per germline, CDR1 ENHRY and CDR2 SYGVKD. Sequenced sample: PBMCs. The TCR was taken from a woman aged 25 to 39 in good health and CMV-seronegative. The rearrangement joins TRBV10-3 to TRBJ2-5, with no clear D. The J call is doubtful: the DNA matches TRBJ2-7 better. The CDR3, as DNA: TGTGCCATCAGCAACGTCGGCGGCGAGCAGTACTTC. It yields the protein CAISNVGGEQYF.